A selection of T cell receptor beta chains follows, all from one sample in a study of blood T cell repertoires in COVID-19. Repertoires were generated with immunoSEQ multiplex PCR, while TCRdb's copy carries only in-frame clones and drops some. The top ten clones hold around 4% of a sample with 95,000 to 150,000 clones, 86% of them seen once. The sequenced material came from peripheral blood. The source is a man aged 40-50 years with acute or convalescent COVID-19. Each CDR3 is given with its conserved first and last residue. D genes are given only for firm matches. A row's size may be missing; if present it is once, few, many or a size class.

v_call	j_call	d_call	clone_size	cdr3_nt	cdr3_aa
TRBV27	TRBJ1-3	.	.	TGTGCCAGCTCGACTGGGTCTGGAAACACCATATATTTT	CASSTGSGNTIYF
TRBV27	TRBJ2-7	TRBD2	.	TGTGCCAGCAGTCCCGCGGGGCGGGGGGCTTACGAGCAGTACTTC	CASSPAGRGAYEQYF
TRBV5-6	TRBJ2-3	.	.	TGTGCCAGCAGCCTTATCCAAGTCGCGAATACGCAGTATTTT	CASSLIQVANTQYF
TRBV19	TRBJ2-3	.	.	TGTGCCAGTAGTAAAGGGAGGAGCACAGATACGCAGTATTTT	CASSKGRSTDTQYF
TRBV11-1	TRBJ1-1	TRBD1	.	TGTGCCAGCAGCGCAGCGATTGGACAGGGCGGCACTGAAGCTTTCTTT	CASSAAIGQGGTEAFF
TRBV4-1	TRBJ1-1	TRBD1	.	TGCGCCAGCAGCCAAGATGGACAGGGGAACACTGAAGCTTTCTTT	CASSQDGQGNTEAFF
TRBV9	TRBJ2-5	.	.	TGTGCCAGCAGCGTATCATTGTACCAAGAGACCCAGTACTTC	CASSVSLYQETQYF
TRBV4-2	TRBJ1-1	.	few	TGTGCCAGCAGCCAAGATCTGGTGCCAGTCGCGAACACTGAAGCTTTCTTT	CASSQDLVPVANTEAFF
TRBV4-1	TRBJ1-1	.	.	TGCGCCAGCAGCCAAGATGGGAGGGTAGGCTTT	CASSQDGRVGF
TRBV5-1	TRBJ1-1	TRBD1	.	TGCGCCAGCAGCAAGGACAGGGGGAACACTGAAGCTTTCTTT	CASSKDRGNTEAFF
TRBV11-2	TRBJ2-5	TRBD1	.	TGTGCCAGCAGCATAGACAGGGTGGGGGAGACCCAGTACTTC	CASSIDRVGETQYF
TRBV7-3	TRBJ1-1	TRBD1	.	TGTGCCAGCAGCTTGGACAGGGGGACTGAAGCTTTCTTT	CASSLDRGTEAFF
TRBV4-3	TRBJ1-6	.	.	TGCGCCAGCAGCCAAGAGGTCGGGTACTATAATTCACCCCTCCACTTT	CASSQEVGYYNSPLHF
TRBV19	TRBJ1-5	.	.	TGTGCCAGTAGTGAAGCACAGGCAACACGGTACTTT	CASSEAQATRYF
TRBV19	TRBJ1-4	TRBD1	.	TGTGCCAGTAGTAATCGACAGGGGGCGGGGGACGAAAAACTGTTTTTT	CASSNRQGAGDEKLFF
TRBV27	TRBJ2-6	TRBD1	.	TGTGCCAGCAGTTTATGGGGGTCGGGACAGGGATTCTCTGGGGCCAACGTCCTGACTTTC	CASSLWGSGQGFSGANVLTF
TRBV28	TRBJ1-5	TRBD1	.	TGTGCCAGCAAAAACGGGGACAGGGGATTCAATCAGCCCCAGCATTTT	CASKNGDRGFNQPQHF
TRBV6-1	TRBJ1-2	.	.	TGTGCCAGCAGTGAAGCGGTCAACAGTAACTATGGCTACACCTTC	CASSEAVNSNYGYTF
TRBV4-1	TRBJ1-4	.	.	TGCGCCAGCAGCCAAGTGGACATGGGTTTCGCTAATGAAAAACTGTTTTTT	CASSQVDMGFANEKLFF
TRBV6-2/TRBV6-3	TRBJ1-5	TRBD1	.	TGTGCCAGCAGTTACCTTAGAGGGGGCGATCAGCCCCAGCATTTT	CASSYLRGGDQPQHF
TRBV6-2/TRBV6-3	TRBJ2-6	TRBD1	.	TGTGCCAGCAGTTACTCCCCGGGACAGGGAACTGGGGCCAACGTCCTGACTTTC	CASSYSPGQGTGANVLTF
TRBV7-3	TRBJ1-1	.	once	TGTGCCAGCAGCCCCGTCGTGGGGGGGAGGAGCACTGAAGCTTTCTTT	CASSPVVGGRSTEAFF
TRBV18	TRBJ1-4	.	once	TGTGCCAGCTCACCGGGACAACCAAATGAAAAACTGTTTTTT	CASSPGQPNEKLFF
TRBV9	TRBJ1-2	.	.	TGTGCCAGCAGCGTAAACTCGGGGATCTATGGCTACACCTTC	CASSVNSGIYGYTF
TRBV7-2	TRBJ2-5	TRBD2	.	TGTGCCAGCAGCTTAGAATGGCTAGCGGGGGGGATACAAGAGACCCAGTACTTC	CASSLEWLAGGIQETQYF
TRBV30	TRBJ2-5	.	.	TGTGCCTGGAGTCCCCGACTTGGATCCGGAGAGACCCAGTACTTC	CAWSPRLGSGETQYF
TRBV10-3	TRBJ1-3	.	few	TGTGCCGCCTCAGGGGCCTCTGGAAACACCATATATTTT	CAASGASGNTIYF
TRBV9	TRBJ2-1	TRBD2	.	TGTGCCAGCAGAGCAGGGACTAGCGACTACAATGAGCAGTTCTTC	CASRAGTSDYNEQFF
TRBV27	TRBJ1-2	.	few	TGTGCCAGCAGTTTATCAGGGGATGGCTACACCTTC	CASSLSGDGYTF
TRBV5-3	TRBJ1-2	.	.	TGTGCCAGAAGCTTGGCCTCAGAAGACTATGGCTACACCTTC	CARSLASEDYGYTF
TRBV6-5	TRBJ2-1	TRBD2	.	TGTGCCATCACCGCGGGGGGGCCGTACAATGAGCAGTTCTTC	CAITAGGPYNEQFF
TRBV5-1	TRBJ2-2	.	.	TGCGCCAGCAGCCAAGGACGGGGGGCCACCGGGGAGCTGTTTTTT	CASSQGRGATGELFF
TRBV2	TRBJ1-1	.	.	TGTGCCAGCAGTGAAGTTTCCTTTTCGAACACTGAAGCTTTCTTT	CASSEVSFSNTEAFF
TRBV5-1	TRBJ2-1	TRBD2	.	TGCGCCAGCAGCTCCATCAACGGGGGGTCCTACAATGAGCAGTTCTTC	CASSSINGGSYNEQFF
TRBV5-4	TRBJ2-1	.	.	TGTGCCAGCAGCCTGGACGGGGGTTATGAGCAGTTCTTC	CASSLDGGYEQFF
TRBV3-1/TRBV3-2	TRBJ2-7	TRBD2	.	TGTGCCAGCAGCTCGCGACTAGCGGGAGAGATCCACGAGCAGTACTTC	CASSSRLAGEIHEQYF
TRBV7-2	TRBJ2-3	.	.	TGTGCCAGCAGCCCCCAGGTTGGGCCGTCTGATACGCAGTATTTT	CASSPQVGPSDTQYF
TRBV19	TRBJ1-2	.	.	TGTGCCAGTAGTAAGGCCAGGGAGGAGGATGGCTACACCTTC	CASSKAREEDGYTF
TRBV10-1	TRBJ1-5	.	.	TGCGCCAGCAGTGATAGGGGTGGACAGCCCCAGCATTTT	CASSDRGGQPQHF
TRBV20-1	TRBJ2-7	TRBD2	.	TGCAGTGCTAGTCCATCTCCCCCGAGTAGCGGGAGCCACGAGCAGTACTTC	CSASPSPPSSGSHEQYF
TRBV5-1	TRBJ1-1	.	once	TGCGCCAGCAGTCCCGAAGGGGTGTTGACTGAAGCTTTCTTT	CASSPEGVLTEAFF
TRBV5-1	TRBJ2-5	.	.	TGCGCCAGCAGCTTGACTGGGGCCGAGACCCAGTACTTC	CASSLTGAETQYF
TRBV7-9	TRBJ2-1	TRBD2	.	TGTGCCAGCAGCATGACTAGCGGTGCCTACAATGAGCAGTTCTTC	CASSMTSGAYNEQFF
TRBV6-5	TRBJ2-7	.	.	TGTGCCAGCAGCTTGGAGGGTTGGGGCTACGAGCAGTACTTC	CASSLEGWGYEQYF
TRBV9	TRBJ2-7	TRBD2	few	TGTGCCAGCAGCGTAGCCGGGACTAGCGGGAGAAACGAGCAGTACTTC	CASSVAGTSGRNEQYF
TRBV7-6	TRBJ2-1	TRBD2	.	TGTGCCAGCAGCCGAGGGACTAGCGGGAGCCTTTACAATGAGCAGTTCTTC	CASSRGTSGSLYNEQFF
TRBV10-1	TRBJ2-2	.	.	TGCGCCAGCAGTCACGCTAGCGCCCGTTCCACCGGGGAGCTGTTTTTT	CASSHASARSTGELFF
TRBV4-3	TRBJ1-2	.	.	TGCGCCAGCAGTCCTGCCTCGGACTATGGCTACACCTTC	CASSPASDYGYTF